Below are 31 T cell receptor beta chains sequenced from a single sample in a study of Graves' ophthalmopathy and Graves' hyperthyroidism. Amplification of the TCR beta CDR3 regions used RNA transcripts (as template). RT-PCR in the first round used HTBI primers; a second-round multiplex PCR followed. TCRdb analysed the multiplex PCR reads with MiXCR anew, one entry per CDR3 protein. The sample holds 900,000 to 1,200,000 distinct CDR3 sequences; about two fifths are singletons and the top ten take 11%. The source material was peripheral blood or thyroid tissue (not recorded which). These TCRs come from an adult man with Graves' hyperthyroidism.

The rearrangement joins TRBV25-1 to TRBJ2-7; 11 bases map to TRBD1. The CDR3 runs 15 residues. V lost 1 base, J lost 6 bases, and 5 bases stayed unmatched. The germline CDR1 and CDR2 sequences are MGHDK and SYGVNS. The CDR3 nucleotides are TGTGCCAGCAGTGAATTCCCGGGACAGGGGGGCGAGCAGTACTTC. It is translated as CASSEFPGQGGEQYF.

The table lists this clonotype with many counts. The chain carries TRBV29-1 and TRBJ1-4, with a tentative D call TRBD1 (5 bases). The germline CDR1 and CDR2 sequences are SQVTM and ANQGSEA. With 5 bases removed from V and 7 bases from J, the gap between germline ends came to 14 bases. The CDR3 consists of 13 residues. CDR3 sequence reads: CSVLGARGEKLFF. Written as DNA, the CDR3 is TGCAGCGTTCTTGGGGCGCGGGGTGAAAAACTGTTTTTT.

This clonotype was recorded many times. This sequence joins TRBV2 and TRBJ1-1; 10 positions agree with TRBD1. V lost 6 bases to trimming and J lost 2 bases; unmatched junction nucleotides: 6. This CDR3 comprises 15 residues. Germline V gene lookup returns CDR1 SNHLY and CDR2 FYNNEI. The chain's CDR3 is CASSGDRGFNTEAFF. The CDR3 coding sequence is TGTGCCAGCAGCGGGGACAGGGGCTTTAACACTGAAGCTTTCTTT.

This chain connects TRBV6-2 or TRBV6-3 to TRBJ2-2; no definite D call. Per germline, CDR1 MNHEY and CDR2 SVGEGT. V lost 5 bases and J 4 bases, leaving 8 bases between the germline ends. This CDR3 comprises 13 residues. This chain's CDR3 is CASSLRRTGELFF. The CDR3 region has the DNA TGTGCCAGCAGTCTACGCCGCACCGGGGAGCTGTTTTTT.

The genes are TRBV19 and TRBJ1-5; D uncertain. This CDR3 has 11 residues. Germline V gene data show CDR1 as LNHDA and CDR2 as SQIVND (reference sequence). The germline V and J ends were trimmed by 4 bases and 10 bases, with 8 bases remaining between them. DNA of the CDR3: TGTGCCAGTAGTAGAAAGGGACCCCAGCATTTT. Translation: CASSRKGPQHF. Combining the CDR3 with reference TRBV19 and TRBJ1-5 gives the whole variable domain DGGITQSPKYLFRKEGQNVTLSCEQNLNHDAMYWYRQDPGQGLRLIYYSQIVNDFQKGDIAEGYSVSREKKESFPLTVTSAQKNPTAFYLCASSRKGPQHFGDGTRLSIL.

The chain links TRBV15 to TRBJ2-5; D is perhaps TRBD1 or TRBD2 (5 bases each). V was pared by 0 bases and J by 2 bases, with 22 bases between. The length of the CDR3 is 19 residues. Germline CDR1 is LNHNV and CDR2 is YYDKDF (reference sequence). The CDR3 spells CATSREKVGPNGEQETQYF. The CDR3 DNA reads TGTGCCACCAGCAGAGAAAAGGTGGGACCGAATGGGGAACAAGAGACCCAGTACTTC.

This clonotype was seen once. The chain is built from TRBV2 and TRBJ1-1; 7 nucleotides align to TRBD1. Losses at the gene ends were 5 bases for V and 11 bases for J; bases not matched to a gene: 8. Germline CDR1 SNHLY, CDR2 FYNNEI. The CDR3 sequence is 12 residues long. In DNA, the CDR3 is TGTGCCAGCAGTAGGACAGGTCTTGGGGCTTTCTTT. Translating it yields CASSRTGLGAFF.

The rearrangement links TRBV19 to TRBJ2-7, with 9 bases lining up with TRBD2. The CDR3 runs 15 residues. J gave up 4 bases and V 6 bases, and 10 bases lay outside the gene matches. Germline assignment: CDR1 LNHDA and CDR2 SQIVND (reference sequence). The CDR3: CASRHLAGASYEQYF. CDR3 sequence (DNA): TGTGCCAGTAGACACTTAGCGGGGGCCTCTTACGAGCAGTACTTC.

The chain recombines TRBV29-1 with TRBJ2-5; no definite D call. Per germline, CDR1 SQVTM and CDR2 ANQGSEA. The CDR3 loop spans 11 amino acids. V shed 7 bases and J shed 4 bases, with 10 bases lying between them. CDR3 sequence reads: CSAGYGETQYF. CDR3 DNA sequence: TGCAGCGCCGGCTATGGAGAGACCCAGTACTTC.

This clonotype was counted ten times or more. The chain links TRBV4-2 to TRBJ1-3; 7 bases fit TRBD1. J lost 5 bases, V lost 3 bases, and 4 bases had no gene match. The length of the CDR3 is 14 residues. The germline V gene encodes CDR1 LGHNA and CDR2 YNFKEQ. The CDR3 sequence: CASSHRDSRNTIYF. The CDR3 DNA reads TGTGCCAGCAGCCACCGGGACAGTCGAAACACCATATATTTT.

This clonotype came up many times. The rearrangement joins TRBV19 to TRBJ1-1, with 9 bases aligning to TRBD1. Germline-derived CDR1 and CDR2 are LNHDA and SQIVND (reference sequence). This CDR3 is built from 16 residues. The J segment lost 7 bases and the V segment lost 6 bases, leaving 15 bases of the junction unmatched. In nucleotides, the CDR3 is TGTGCCAGTAGCCAGCCCGGGACAGGGAATGAGGATGAAGCTTTCTTT. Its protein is CASSQPGTGNEDEAFF.

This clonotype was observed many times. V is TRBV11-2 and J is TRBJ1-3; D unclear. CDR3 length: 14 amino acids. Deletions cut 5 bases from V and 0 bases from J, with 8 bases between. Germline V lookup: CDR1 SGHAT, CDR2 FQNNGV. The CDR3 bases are TGTGCCAGCAGCCGCCGGGACTCTGGAAACACCATATATTTT. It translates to CASSRRDSGNTIYF.

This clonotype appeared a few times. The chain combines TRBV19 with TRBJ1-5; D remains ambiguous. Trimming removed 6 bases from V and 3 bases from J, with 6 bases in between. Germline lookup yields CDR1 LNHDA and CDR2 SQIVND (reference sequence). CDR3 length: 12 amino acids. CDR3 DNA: TGTGCCAGTAGATCGGCCAATCAGCCCCAGCATTTT. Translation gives CASRSANQPQHF.

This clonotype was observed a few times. The CDR3 DNA follows: TGCAGTGCTAGAGTCCAGAGGGGGTTCCTTGCAACTAATGAAAAACTGTTTTTT. It codes for CSARVQRGFLATNEKLFF. This chain connects TRBV20-1 to TRBJ1-4; maybe TRBD1 (6 bases). The CDR3 runs to 18 residues. Germline V gene data show CDR1 as DFQATT and CDR2 as SNEGSKA (reference sequence). V dropped 1 base and J dropped 0 bases, with 18 bases sitting between them.

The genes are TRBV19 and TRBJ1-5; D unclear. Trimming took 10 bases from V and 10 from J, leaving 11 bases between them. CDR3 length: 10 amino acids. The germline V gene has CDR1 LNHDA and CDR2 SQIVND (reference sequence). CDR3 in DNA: TGTGCCACCAACAAGAATCCCCAGCATTTT. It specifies CATNKNPQHF.

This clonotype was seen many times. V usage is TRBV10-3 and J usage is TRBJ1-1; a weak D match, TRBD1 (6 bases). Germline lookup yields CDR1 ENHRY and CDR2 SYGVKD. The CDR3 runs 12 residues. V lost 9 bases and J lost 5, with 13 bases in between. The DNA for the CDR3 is TGTGCCATTGCAGCCGGGACAACTGAAGCTTTCTTT. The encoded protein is CAIAAGTTEAFF.

In nucleotides, the CDR3 is TGTGCCAGCGGTGCCTTTGACAGATATAATTCACCCCTCCACTTT. Amino acid sequence: CASGAFDRYNSPLHF. The chain has TRBV27 and TRBJ1-6, with D possibly being TRBD1 (5 bases). CDR3 length: 15 amino acids. Per the germline V gene, CDR1 is MNHEY and CDR2 is SMNVEV (reference sequence). V lost 8 bases and J 4 bases, leaving 15 bases between the germline ends.

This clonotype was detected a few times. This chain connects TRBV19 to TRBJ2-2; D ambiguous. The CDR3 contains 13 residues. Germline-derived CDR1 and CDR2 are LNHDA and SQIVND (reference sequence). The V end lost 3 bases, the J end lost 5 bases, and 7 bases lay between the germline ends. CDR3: CASSITDTGELFF. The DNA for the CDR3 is TGTGCCAGTAGTATTACAGATACCGGGGAGCTGTTTTTT.

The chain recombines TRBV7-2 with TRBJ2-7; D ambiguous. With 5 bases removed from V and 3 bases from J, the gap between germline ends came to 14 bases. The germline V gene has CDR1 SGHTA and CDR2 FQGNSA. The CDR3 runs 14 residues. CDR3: CASSPTATNYEQYF. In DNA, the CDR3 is TGTGCCAGCAGCCCTACGGCAACCAACTACGAGCAGTACTTC.

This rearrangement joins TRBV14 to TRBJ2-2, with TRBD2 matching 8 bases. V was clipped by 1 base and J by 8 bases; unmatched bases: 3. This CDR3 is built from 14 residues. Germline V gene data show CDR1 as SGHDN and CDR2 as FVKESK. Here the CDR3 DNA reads TGTGCCAGCAGCCAAGCAACTAGCGGTGGGGAGCTGTTTTTT. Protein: CASSQATSGGELFF.

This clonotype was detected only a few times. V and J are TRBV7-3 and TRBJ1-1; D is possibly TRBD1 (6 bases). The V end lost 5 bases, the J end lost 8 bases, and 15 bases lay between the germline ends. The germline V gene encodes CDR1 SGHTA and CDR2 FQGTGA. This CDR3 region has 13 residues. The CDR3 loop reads CASSNRDTGEAFF. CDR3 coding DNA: TGTGCCAGCAGCAATCGGGACACCGGAGAAGCTTTCTTT.

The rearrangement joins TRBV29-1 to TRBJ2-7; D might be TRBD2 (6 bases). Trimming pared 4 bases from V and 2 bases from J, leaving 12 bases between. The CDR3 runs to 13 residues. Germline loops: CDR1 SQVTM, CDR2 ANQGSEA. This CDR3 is CSVVLAQTYEQYF. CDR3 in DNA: TGCAGCGTTGTGCTAGCGCAGACCTACGAGCAGTACTTC.

CDR3 sequence reads: CAISDEDSLYTSGNTGELFF. The DNA of the CDR3 is TGTGCCATCAGTGATGAAGACAGCTTGTACACTAGCGGTAACACCGGGGAGCTGTTTTTT. The J gene is TRBJ2-2, the V gene TRBV10-3; TRBD2 aligns across 8 bases. V shed 3 bases and J 2 bases; nucleotides not matched to a gene: 17. CDR3 length: 20 residues. Germline CDR1 reads ENHRY; CDR2 reads SYGVKD.

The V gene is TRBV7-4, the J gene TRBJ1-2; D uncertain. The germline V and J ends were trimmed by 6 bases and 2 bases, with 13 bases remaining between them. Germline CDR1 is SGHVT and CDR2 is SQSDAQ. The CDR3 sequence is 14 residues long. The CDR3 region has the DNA TGTGCCAGCAGGGAAAAGGGTAGAAACTATGGCTACACCTTC. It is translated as CASREKGRNYGYTF.

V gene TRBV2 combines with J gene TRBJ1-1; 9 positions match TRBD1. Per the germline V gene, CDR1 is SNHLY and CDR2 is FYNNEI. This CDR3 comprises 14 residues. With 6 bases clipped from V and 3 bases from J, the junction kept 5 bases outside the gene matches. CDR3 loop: CASRRDRVDTEAFF. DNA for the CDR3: TGTGCCAGCAGAAGGGACAGGGTCGACACTGAAGCTTTCTTT.

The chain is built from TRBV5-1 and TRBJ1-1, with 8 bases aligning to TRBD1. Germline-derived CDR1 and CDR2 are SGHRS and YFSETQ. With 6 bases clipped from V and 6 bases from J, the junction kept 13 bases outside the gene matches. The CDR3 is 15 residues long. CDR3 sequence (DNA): TGCGCCAGCACCGAGTACTCAGGGGGCGAGGCTGAAGCTTTCTTT. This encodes CASTEYSGGEAEAFF. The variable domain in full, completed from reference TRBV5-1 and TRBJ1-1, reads KAGVTQTPRYLIKTRGQQVTLSCSPISGHRSVSWYQQTPGQGLQFLFEYFSETQRNKGNFPGRFSGRQFSNSRSEMNVSTLELGDSALYLCASTEYSGGEAEAFFGQGTRLTVV.

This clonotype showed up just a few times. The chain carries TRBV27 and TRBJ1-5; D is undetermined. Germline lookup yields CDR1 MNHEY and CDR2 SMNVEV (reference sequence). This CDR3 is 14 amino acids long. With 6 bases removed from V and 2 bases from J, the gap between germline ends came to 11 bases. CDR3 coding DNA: TGTGCCAGCAGAGCGGTTTGGGGCAATCAGCCCCAGCATTTT. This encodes CASRAVWGNQPQHF.

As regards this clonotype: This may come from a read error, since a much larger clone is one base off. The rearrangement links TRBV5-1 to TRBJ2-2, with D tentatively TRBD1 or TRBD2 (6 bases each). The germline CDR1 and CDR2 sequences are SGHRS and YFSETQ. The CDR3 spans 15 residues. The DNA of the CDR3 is TGCGCCAGCACCTCAGGGGACTCGAACACCGGGGAGCCGTTTTTT. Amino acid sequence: CASTSGDSNTGEPFF.

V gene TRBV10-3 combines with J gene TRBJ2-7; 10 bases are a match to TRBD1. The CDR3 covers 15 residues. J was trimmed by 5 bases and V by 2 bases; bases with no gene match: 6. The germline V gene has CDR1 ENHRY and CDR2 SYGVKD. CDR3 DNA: TGTGCCATCAGTGAGGAGGGGACAGGGGAAAACGAGCAGTACTTC. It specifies CAISEEGTGENEQYF.

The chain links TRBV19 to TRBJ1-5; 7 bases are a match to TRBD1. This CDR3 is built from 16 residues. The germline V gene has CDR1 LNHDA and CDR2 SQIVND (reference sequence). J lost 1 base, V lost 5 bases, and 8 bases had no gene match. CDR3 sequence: CASSLRQGDSNQPQHF. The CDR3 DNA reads TGTGCCAGTAGTCTTCGGCAGGGGGACAGCAATCAGCCCCAGCATTTT.

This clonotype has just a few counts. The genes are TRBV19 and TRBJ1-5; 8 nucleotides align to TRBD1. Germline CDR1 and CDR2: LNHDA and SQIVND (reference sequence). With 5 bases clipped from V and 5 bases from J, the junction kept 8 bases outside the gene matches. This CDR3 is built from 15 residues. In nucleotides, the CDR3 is TGTGCCAGTAGTCTCCTCGGGACAGGTTATCAGCCCCAGCATTTT. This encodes CASSLLGTGYQPQHF. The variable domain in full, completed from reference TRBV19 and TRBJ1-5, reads DGGITQSPKYLFRKEGQNVTLSCEQNLNHDAMYWYRQDPGQGLRLIYYSQIVNDFQKGDIAEGYSVSREKKESFPLTVTSAQKNPTAFYLCASSLLGTGYQPQHFGDGTRLSIL.